This entry describes one TCR beta chain. These data are taken from a study of control samples from healthy donors and cancer patients. Clones were read by immunoSEQ multiplex PCR, and TCRdb kept only the in-frame ones, dropping some. The repertoire includes about 94,000 clones, approximately 90% of them detected once, and around 3.8% sits in the top ten. The CDR3 is made up of 16 amino acids. Germline V lookup: CDR1 SGHVS, CDR2 FNYEAQ. V shed 4 bases, J shed 1 base, and the junction held 5 bases outside the gene matches. This TCR was recovered from a woman under 30 in good health. Sequences were obtained from blood. J is TRBJ2-3 and V is TRBV7-6, with 10 nucleotides matching TRBD2. The CDR3 region has the DNA TGTGCCAGCAGCTGGACTAGCGGAGGGGGCACAGATACGCAGTATTTT. It codes for CASSWTSGGGTDTQYF.